The next 11 T cell receptor beta chains were all read from a single sample in a study of breast tumors, draining lymph nodes, adjacent tissues. Samples came from axillary lymph nodes draining the breast cancer. Each CDR3 protein is one row after TCRdb ran MiXCR on the multiplex PCR reads. This table has 100,000 to 150,000 distinct CDR3 sequences, about 20% appearing once. The sequencing sample was made of axillary lymph node tissue. These receptor sequences come from a female donor with breast cancer. Some clones in this sample may be carry-over from other donors' samples.

This clonotype was observed many times. This chain links TRBV20-1 with TRBJ2-1; 8 nucleotides agree with TRBD2. The CDR3 sequence is 16 residues long. The germline gives CDR1 DFQATT, CDR2 SNEGSKA (reference sequence). Losses at the gene ends were 4 bases for V and 3 bases for J; bases not matched to a gene: 11. The DNA for the CDR3 is TGCAGTGCTACAAACCCTCTAGCGGGTAGCTACAATGAGCAGTTCTTC. Its translation: CSATNPLAGSYNEQFF.

Many counts were recorded for this clonotype. This chain connects TRBV7-2 to TRBJ1-5; D call uncertain. This CDR3 region has 12 residues. The V gene lost 5 bases and the J gene lost 6 bases, with 8 bases spanning the gap. The germline V gene has CDR1 SGHTA and CDR2 FQGNSA. CDR3: CASSLDVQPQHF. The CDR3 coding sequence is TGTGCCAGCAGCCTGGACGTTCAGCCCCAGCATTTT.

A note on this clonotype: Given a much more abundant clone one base away, this may be a read error. The chain uses TRBV12-5 and TRBJ2-3; 9 bases map to TRBD1. This CDR3 is 16 amino acids long. Germline CDR1 is LGHNT and CDR2 is FRNRAP. The V gene end was trimmed by 4 bases and the J gene end by 2 bases; junction bases not matched to a gene: 7. The CDR3, as DNA: TGTGCTAGTGGTTCCGAGACAGGGGGTTCCACAGATACGCAGTATTTT. Translation gives CASGSETGGSTDTQYF.

This clonotype appeared many times. The rearrangement links TRBV19 to TRBJ1-6, with D maybe TRBD1 (6 bases). V was trimmed by 5 bases and J by 7 bases, leaving 15 bases between them. Germline V gene lookup returns CDR1 LNHDA and CDR2 SQIVND (reference sequence). The CDR3 runs 15 residues. The CDR3 is CASSSTGHMNSPLHF. DNA for the CDR3: TGTGCCAGTAGTTCCACGGGACACATGAATTCACCCCTCCACTTT.

Remarks on this clonotype: At one boundary the junction diverges from the germline segment, which might be a read error. The chain recombines TRBV12-3 or TRBV12-4 with TRBJ1-4; 12 bases match TRBD1. The CDR3 totals 16 residues. In nucleotides, the CDR3 is TGTGCCAACAGTCCGGGACAGGGGGCCTCTAATGAAAAACTGTCTTTT. It encodes CANSPGQGASNEKLSF.

This clonotype was observed at least ten times. The chain links TRBV3-1 to TRBJ2-5; TRBD2 is a possible D gene (5 bases). This CDR3 has 14 residues. V lost 5 bases and J 5 bases, leaving 15 bases between the germline ends. Germline V gives CDR1 LGHDT, CDR2 YNNKEL (reference sequence). CDR3 sequence: CASSTSLEWETQYF. CDR3 bases: TGTGCCAGCAGCACATCACTAGAATGGGAGACCCAGTACTTC.

This clonotype was detected many times. The chain combines TRBV10-3 with TRBJ2-5; no definite D call. The ends were cut back, 0 bases at V and 4 bases at J, with 6 bases in the middle. This CDR3 has 13 residues. The germline V gene encodes CDR1 ENHRY and CDR2 SYGVKD. The chain's CDR3 is CAISESNPETQYF. In DNA form, the CDR3 reads TGTGCCATCAGTGAGTCGAATCCAGAGACCCAGTACTTC.

In this sample, this clonotype turned up a few times. The chain links TRBV6-2 or TRBV6-3 to TRBJ2-2; TRBD1 might be the D (6 bases). CDR3 size: 15 residues. V shed 2 bases and J shed 0 bases, with 7 bases lying between them. From germline, CDR1 is MNHEY and CDR2 SVGEGT. The CDR3 coding sequence is TGTGCCAGCAGTTACGAGGGGGCGAACACCGGGGAGCTGTTTTTT. Its protein product is CASSYEGANTGELFF.

This clonotype has at least ten counts. V is TRBV4-1 and J is TRBJ2-5; D is perhaps TRBD1 (5 bases). Germline V gene data show CDR1 as MGHRA and CDR2 as YSYEKL. Trimming cost V 1 base and J 2 bases, with 11 bases left between them. The CDR3 totals 15 residues. CDR3 sequence reads: CASSQGSRQQETQYF. In nucleotides, the CDR3 is TGCGCCAGCAGCCAAGGGTCTAGACAGCAAGAGACCCAGTACTTC.

Worth noting for this clonotype: Possible read error: a much larger clone is one base away. The V call is TRBV11-3, the J call TRBJ2-1; the match to TRBD2 covers 10 bases. The CDR3 has 16 residues. CDR1 is SGHNT, CDR2 YENEEA, per germline. CDR3 loop: CASSPTAGGSGNEQSF. In DNA form, the CDR3 reads TGTGCCAGCAGCCCAACAGCGGGGGGGAGCGGCAATGAGCAGTCCTTC.

V is TRBV19 and J is TRBJ2-7; a weak D match, TRBD1 (5 bases). With 8 bases removed from V and 9 bases from J, the gap between germline ends came to 17 bases. The CDR3 extends over 12 amino acids. Germline lookup yields CDR1 LNHDA and CDR2 SQIVND (reference sequence). The CDR3 here is CASGPQGPGQYF. The DNA of the CDR3 is TGTGCCAGTGGCCCCCAGGGCCCCGGGCAGTACTTC. The variable domain in full, with the rest retrieved from reference TRBV19 and TRBJ2-7, is DGGITQSPKYLFRKEGQNVTLSCEQNLNHDAMYWYRQDPGQGLRLIYYSQIVNDFQKGDIAEGYSVSREKKESFPLTVTSAQKNPTAFYLCASGPQGPGQYFGPGTRLTVT.